This T cell receptor beta chain was observed in a study of shared clonotypes between healthy human individuals. Turning to the study itself: Every donor yielded three CD4 naive, three CD4 memory, two CD8 naive and one CD8 memory plate.

Germline values: CDR1 SGHVS, CDR2 FQNEAQ. This CDR3 is 15 amino acids long. Trimming stripped 5 bases from V and 0 bases from J, with 12 bases between. Assay: immunoSEQ multiplex PCR; the TCRdb copy retains only in-frame clones and omits some. Here the sample spans fewer than 1.6 million clones, less than 99% being singletons. The source is a man aged 25-45 years in good health. The sequenced material came from naive CD4+ T cells sorted from blood. The sample's subset: CD45RA+ positively selected. The chain recombines TRBV7-8 with TRBJ2-3; a possible D gene is TRBD2 (6 bases). The CDR3 nucleotides read TGTGCCAGCAGCCGTAATGGGGGGAGCACAGATACGCAGTATTTT. Encoded protein: CASSRNGGSTDTQYF. The whole variable domain, remainder taken from reference TRBV7-8 and TRBJ2-3, is GAGVSQSPRYKVAKRGQDVALRCDPISGHVSLFWYQQALGQGPEFLTYFQNEAQLDKSGLPSDRFFAERPEGSVSTLKIQRTQQEDSAVYLCASSRNGGSTDTQYFGPGTRLTVL.